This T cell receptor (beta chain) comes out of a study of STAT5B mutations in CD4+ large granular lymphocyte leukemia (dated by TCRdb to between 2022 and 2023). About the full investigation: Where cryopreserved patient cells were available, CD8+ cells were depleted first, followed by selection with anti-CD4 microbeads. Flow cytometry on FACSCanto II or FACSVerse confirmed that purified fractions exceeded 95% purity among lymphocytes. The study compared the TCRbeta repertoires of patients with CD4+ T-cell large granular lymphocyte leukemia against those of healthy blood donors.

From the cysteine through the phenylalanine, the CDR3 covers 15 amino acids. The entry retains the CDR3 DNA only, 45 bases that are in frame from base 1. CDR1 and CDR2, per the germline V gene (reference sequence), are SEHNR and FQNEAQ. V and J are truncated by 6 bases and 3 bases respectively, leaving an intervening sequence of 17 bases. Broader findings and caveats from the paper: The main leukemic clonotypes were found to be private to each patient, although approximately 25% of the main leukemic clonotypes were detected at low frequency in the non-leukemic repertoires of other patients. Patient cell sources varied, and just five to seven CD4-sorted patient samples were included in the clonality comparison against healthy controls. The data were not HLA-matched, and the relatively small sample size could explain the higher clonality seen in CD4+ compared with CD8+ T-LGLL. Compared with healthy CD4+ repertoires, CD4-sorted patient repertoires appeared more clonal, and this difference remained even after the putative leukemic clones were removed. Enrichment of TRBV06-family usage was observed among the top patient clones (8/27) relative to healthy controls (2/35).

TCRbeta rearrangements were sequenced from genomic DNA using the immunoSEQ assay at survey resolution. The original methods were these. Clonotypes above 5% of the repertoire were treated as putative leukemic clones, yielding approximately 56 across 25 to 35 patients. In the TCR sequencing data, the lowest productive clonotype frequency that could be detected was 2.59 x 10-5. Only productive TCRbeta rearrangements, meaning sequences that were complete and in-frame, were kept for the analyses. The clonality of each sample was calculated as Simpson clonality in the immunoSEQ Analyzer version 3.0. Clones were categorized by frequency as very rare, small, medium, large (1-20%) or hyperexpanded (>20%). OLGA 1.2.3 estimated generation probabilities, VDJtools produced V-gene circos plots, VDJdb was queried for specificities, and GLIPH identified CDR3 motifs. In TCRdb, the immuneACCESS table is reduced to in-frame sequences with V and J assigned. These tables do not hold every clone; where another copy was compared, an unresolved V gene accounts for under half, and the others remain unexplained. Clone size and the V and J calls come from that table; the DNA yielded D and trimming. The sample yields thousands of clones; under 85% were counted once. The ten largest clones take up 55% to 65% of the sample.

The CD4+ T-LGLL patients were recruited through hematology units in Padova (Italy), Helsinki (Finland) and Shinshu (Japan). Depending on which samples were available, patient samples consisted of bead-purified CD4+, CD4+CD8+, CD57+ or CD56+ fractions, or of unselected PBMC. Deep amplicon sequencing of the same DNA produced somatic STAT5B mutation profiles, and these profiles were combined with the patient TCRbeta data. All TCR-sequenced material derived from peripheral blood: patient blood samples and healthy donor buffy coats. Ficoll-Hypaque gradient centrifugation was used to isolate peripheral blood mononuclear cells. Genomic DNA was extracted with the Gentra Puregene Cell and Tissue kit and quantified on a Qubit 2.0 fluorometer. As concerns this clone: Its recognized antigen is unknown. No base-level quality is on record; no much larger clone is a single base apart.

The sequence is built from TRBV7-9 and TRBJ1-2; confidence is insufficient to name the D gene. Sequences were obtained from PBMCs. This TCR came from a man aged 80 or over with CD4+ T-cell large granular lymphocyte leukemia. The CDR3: CASSRSQVTDYGYTF. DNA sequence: TGTGCCAGCAGTCGTTCCCAGGTGACCGACTATGGCTACACCTTC.